This T cell receptor beta chain stems from a study of blood T cell repertoires in COVID-19. Study-level background: The cDNA or gDNA used as material had been derived from T cells, B-cell-depleted T cells, or PBMCs.

Sequencing used immunoSEQ multiplex PCR; TCRdb keeps in-frame clones, though not all of them. The profile covers about 430,000 clones, with 70% to 90% appearing a single time and 0.97% taken by the ten largest. Across about two dozen US areas, participants ranged in age from about 18 to 100 years. Clinical histories supplied by participants themselves formed the basis of cohort assignment. V was cut by 2 bases and J by 2 bases, with 13 bases left in between. This CDR3 is 17 amino acids long. Per germline, CDR1 MNHEY and CDR2 SMNVEV (reference sequence). The clonotype comes from a woman in her thirties with acute COVID-19. The sample comprised PBMCs or T cells enriched from blood (not recorded which). The J gene is TRBJ2-6, the V gene TRBV27; possibly TRBD1 for D (5 bases). CDR3: CASSLGAAWPGANVLTF. The CDR3 nucleotides read TGTGCCAGCAGTTTAGGGGCAGCATGGCCTGGGGCCAACGTCCTGACTTTC.